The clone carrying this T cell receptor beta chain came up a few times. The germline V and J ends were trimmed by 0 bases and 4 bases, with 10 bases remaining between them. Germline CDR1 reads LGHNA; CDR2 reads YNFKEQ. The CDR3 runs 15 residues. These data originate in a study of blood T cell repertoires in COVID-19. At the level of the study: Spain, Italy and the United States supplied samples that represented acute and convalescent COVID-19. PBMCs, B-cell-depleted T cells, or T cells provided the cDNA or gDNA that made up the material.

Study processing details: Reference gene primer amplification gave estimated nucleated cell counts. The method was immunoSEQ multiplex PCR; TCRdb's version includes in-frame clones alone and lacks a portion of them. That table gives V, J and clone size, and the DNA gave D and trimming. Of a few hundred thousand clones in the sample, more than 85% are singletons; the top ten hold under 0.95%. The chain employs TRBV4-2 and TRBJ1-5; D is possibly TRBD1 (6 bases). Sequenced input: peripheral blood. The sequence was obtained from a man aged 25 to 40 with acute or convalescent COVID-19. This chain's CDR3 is CASSQEGTYNQPQHF. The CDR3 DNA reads TGTGCCAGCAGCCAAGAAGGGACATATAATCAGCCCCAGCATTTT.